The source of this T cell receptor beta chain is a study of CD8 T cells in Susac syndrome. Study conclusions and caveats: Susac syndrome CD8+ repertoires were clonally expanded, most strongly in CD8+ TEMRA cells.

The diagnostic criteria for definite or probable disease, as recently defined, were met by the patients with Susac syndrome. RNA was extracted with the RNeasy kit, and a quantity of roughly 0.5 to 1 ug was reverse transcribed using random hexamers. With immunoSEQ multiplex PCR, TCR beta CDR3 was amplified across 54 Vbeta and 13 Jbeta. TCRdb ran MiXCR on the immunoSEQ multiplex PCR reads and lists one entry per CDR3 protein. The sample lists around 200,000 distinct CDR3 sequences, around 95% occurring once. Germline V lookup: CDR1 SGDLS, CDR2 YYNGEE. The CDR3 sequence is 13 residues long. Trimming stripped 4 bases from V and 7 bases from J, with 12 bases between. Details on this clonotype: Its antigen is not identified.

The clonotype comes from a human donor with Susac syndrome. The chain employs TRBV9 and TRBJ2-1; either TRBD1 or TRBD2 may fit D (5 bases each). Sequenced input: CD8+ T cells from PBMCs. The CDR3 DNA reads as TGTGCCAGCAGCTTCCCAGGGAGAAATGAGCAGTTCTTC. The encoded protein is CASSFPGRNEQFF.